This section outlines one T cell receptor beta chain sequence together with its context. Profiling relied on immunoSEQ multiplex PCR, and the TCRdb table lists in-frame clones only, not all of them. The sample holds 95,000 to 150,000 clones; about 87% are singletons and the top ten take 2.9%. Germline CDR1 is LGHDT and CDR2 is YNNKEL (reference sequence). This CDR3 contains 16 residues. Trimming removed 4 bases at V and 0 bases at J, with 13 bases between. These data originate in a study of control samples from healthy donors and cancer patients. The chain employs TRBV3-1 (or the pseudogene TRBV3-2) and TRBJ2-4; possibly TRBD1 for D (6 bases). The sequenced material came from blood. The receptor was derived from a man in his sixties in good health. The CDR3 here is CASSRRQDVAKNIQYF. In DNA, the CDR3 is TGTGCCAGCAGCCGTAGACAGGACGTAGCCAAAAACATTCAGTACTTC.